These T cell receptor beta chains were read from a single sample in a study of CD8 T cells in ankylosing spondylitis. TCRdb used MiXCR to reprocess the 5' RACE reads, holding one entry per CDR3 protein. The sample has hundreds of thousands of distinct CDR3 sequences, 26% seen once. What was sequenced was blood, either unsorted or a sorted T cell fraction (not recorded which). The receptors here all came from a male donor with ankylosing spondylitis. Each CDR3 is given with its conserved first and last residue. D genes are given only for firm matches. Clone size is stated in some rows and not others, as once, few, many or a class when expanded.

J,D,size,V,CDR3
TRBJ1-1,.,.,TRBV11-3,CSSSRRSTEAFF
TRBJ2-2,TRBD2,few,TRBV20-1,CSARDSKREYTGELFF
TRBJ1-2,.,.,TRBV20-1,CSATADSRAYGYTF
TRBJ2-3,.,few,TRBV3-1,CASSQGGHVADTQYF
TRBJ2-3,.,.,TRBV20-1,CSASGVRDTQYF
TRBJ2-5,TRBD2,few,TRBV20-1,CSARLAGRVETQYF
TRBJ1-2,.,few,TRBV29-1,CSVEDSFGDPF
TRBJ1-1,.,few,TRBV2,CASSEQVETEAFF
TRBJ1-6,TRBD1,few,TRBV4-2,CASSLGQAERLAPLHF
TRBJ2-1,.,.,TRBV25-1,CASSDPWTSEQFF
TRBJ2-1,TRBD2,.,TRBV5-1,CASSLARASGMDVNEQFF
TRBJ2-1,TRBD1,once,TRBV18,CASSKTTGTGGPNEQFF
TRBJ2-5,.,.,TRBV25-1,CASGGLPGTEETQYF
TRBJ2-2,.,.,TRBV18,CASSPGVMLVDTGELFF
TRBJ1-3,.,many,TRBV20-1,CSASDETTIYF
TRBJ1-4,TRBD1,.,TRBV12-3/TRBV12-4,CASSRLQGASEKLFF
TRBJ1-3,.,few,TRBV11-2,CCGNTIYF
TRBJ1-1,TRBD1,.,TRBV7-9,CASTIQGVTEAFF
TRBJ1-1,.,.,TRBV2,CASSEAGTGRGTEAFF
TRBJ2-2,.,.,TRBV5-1,CASSLHGGSNTGELFF
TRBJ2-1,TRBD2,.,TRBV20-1,CSALDFGLAGVVGEQFF
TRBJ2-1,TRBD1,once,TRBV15,CATSRLRQGYNEQFF
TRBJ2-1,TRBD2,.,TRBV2,CASTQGLAMYYNEQFF
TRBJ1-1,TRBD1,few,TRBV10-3,CAISRPGGGTEAFF
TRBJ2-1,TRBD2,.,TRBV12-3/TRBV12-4,CASSKPGLAEQFF
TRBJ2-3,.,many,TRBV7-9,CASSSPIGTDTQYF
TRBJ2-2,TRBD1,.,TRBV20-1,CSARQAGGTGELFF
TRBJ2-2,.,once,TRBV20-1,CSAPVVQGRAGELFF
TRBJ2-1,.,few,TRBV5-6,CASSLALSGQQFF
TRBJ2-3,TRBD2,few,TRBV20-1,CSALPGLAGVVGGTDTQYF